The rows below give T cell receptor beta chains drawn from one sample of a study of T cell responses to AZD1222 COVID-19 vaccine. The table came from immunoSEQ multiplex PCR; TCRdb's copy has only in-frame clones and leaves some out. The sample has around 130,000 clones, 86% seen once; the top ten hold around 3%. This specimen was peripheral blood, taken 28 days after the second AZD1222 dose. All receptors come from an adult who received the AZD1222 COVID-19 vaccine. Both conserved end residues are part of each CDR3. The order of the fields is V gene, clone size, D gene, J gene, CDR3 protein, CDR3 DNA. The D gene is left open where the match is weak. The size entry is marked missing in some rows and otherwise reads once, few, many or a size class.

TRBV11-3	NA	NA	TRBJ2-1	CASSLDMGGEQFF	TGTGCCAGCAGCTTAGATATGGGTGGAGAGCAGTTCTTC
TRBV6-2/TRBV6-3	NA	NA	TRBJ1-3	CASSYVTEYGNTIYF	TGTGCCAGCAGTTACGTCACGGAGTATGGAAACACCATATATTTT
TRBV27	NA	NA	TRBJ2-1	CASSSAANSYNEQFF	TGTGCCAGCAGCTCAGCGGCCAACTCCTACAATGAGCAGTTCTTC
TRBV30	NA	TRBD1	TRBJ1-3	CAWSLGQPSQNTIYF	TGTGCCTGGAGTTTGGGACAGCCCTCTCAAAACACCATATATTTT
TRBV7-3	NA	TRBD1	TRBJ1-5	CASRDRGHGQPQHF	TGTGCCAGCAGAGACAGGGGGCATGGTCAGCCCCAGCATTTT
TRBV11-2	NA	NA	TRBJ1-4	CASSLERGPNEKLFF	TGTGCCAGCAGCTTAGAGAGGGGACCTAATGAAAAACTGTTTTTT
TRBV5-1	NA	TRBD1	TRBJ1-5	CASGTGVGQPQHF	TGCGCCAGCGGCACAGGGGTAGGTCAGCCCCAGCATTTT
TRBV4-3	NA	NA	TRBJ1-2	CASSQGLDSVYGYTF	TGCGCCAGCAGCCAAGGCCTGGACAGTGTCTATGGCTACACCTTC
TRBV3-1/TRBV3-2	NA	NA	TRBJ2-7	CASSRAAGGTYEQYF	TGTGCCAGCAGCCGGGCCGCGGGCGGGACCTACGAGCAGTACTTC
TRBV20-1	NA	NA	TRBJ2-1	CSARQGGQFF	TGCAGTGCAAGGCAGGGCGGGCAGTTCTTC
TRBV11-3	NA	NA	TRBJ1-1	CASSLAGSIAEAFF	TGTGCCAGCAGCTTAGCGGGGAGTATAGCTGAAGCTTTCTTT
TRBV11-3	once	NA	TRBJ2-3	CASSLDTQYF	TGTGCCAGCAGCTTGGATACGCAGTATTTT
TRBV6-5	NA	NA	TRBJ2-7	CASSSPPRAAYEQYF	TGTGCCAGCAGCTCCCCCCCTAGGGCCGCCTACGAGCAGTACTTC